This is a list of T cell receptor beta chains from one sample in a study of blood T cells in healthy people across ages. TCRdb re-called the 5' RACE reads with MiXCR, one entry per CDR3 protein. The sample records about 1.8 million distinct CDR3 sequences, roughly 52% being singletons. Sequencing input: blood. The receptors derive from a woman between 35 and 50 years old in good health. Both conserved end residues are part of each CDR3. D genes are given only for firm matches. Size values are once, few and many counts, or a class for expanded clones, and some rows have none.

size: few; V: TRBV5-1; D: TRBD1; J: TRBJ2-5; DNA: TGCGCCAGCAGGACGGGACAGCAAGAGACCCAGTACTTC; CDR3: CASRTGQQETQYF
size: .; V: TRBV13; D: TRBD1; J: TRBJ2-7; DNA: TGTGCCAGCTCCGGACAGGGCGATGAGACCTACGAGCAGTACTTC; CDR3: CASSGQGDETYEQYF
size: .; V: TRBV18; D: .; J: TRBJ1-5; DNA: TGTGCCAGCTCAGCACAGGGATGGGCTCAGCCCCAGCATTTT; CDR3: CASSAQGWAQPQHF
size: .; V: TRBV4-3; D: TRBD1; J: TRBJ1-5; DNA: TGCGCCAGCAGCCAAGCTCCGGACAGGGTGAATCAGCCCCAGCATTTT; CDR3: CASSQAPDRVNQPQHF
size: .; V: TRBV6-5; D: TRBD1; J: TRBJ2-7; DNA: TGTGCCAGCAGTTTGACGACAGGGGGGATCTACGAGCAGTACTTC; CDR3: CASSLTTGGIYEQYF
size: .; V: TRBV20-1; D: .; J: TRBJ2-4; DNA: TGCAGTGTTAAGAAGGAGGTTGACAAAAACATTCAGTACTTC; CDR3: CSVKKEVDKNIQYF
size: .; V: TRBV6-2/TRBV6-3; D: TRBD1; J: TRBJ2-7; DNA: TGTGCCACCGATCAGGGACAGCGCCACGAGCAGTACTTC; CDR3: CATDQGQRHEQYF
size: .; V: TRBV5-6; D: .; J: TRBJ2-6; DNA: TGTGCCAGCAGCTTGGCGGCGGCCCCTGGGGCCAACGTCCTGACTTTC; CDR3: CASSLAAAPGANVLTF
size: few; V: TRBV29-1; D: TRBD2; J: TRBJ2-5; DNA: TGCAGCGTTCTGACGGGGGGGGAGACCCAGTACTTC; CDR3: CSVLTGGETQYF
size: .; V: TRBV4-1; D: TRBD1; J: TRBJ2-3; DNA: TGCGCCACAACCGGGACAGGCAACACAGATACGCAGTATTTT; CDR3: CATTGTGNTDTQYF
size: once; V: TRBV11-2; D: TRBD1; J: TRBJ2-5; DNA: TGTGCCAGCAGCCAAGGGGTACAGGGGTTTGAAGAGACCCAGTACTTC; CDR3: CASSQGVQGFEETQYF
size: .; V: TRBV20-1; D: .; J: TRBJ2-5; DNA: TGCAGTGCTAGACCTAACCAAGGGACCCAGTACTTC; CDR3: CSARPNQGTQYF
size: .; V: TRBV3-1; D: .; J: TRBJ2-5; DNA: TGTGCCAGCTTCAGGGGGGGCGGGACCCAGTACTTC; CDR3: CASFRGGGTQYF
size: few; V: TRBV27; D: .; J: TRBJ2-7; DNA: TGTGCCAGCAGTACCCTCCGACAGAAAGAGCAGTACTTC; CDR3: CASSTLRQKEQYF
size: .; V: TRBV4-3; D: .; J: TRBJ2-6; DNA: TGCGCCAGCAACCAAGATTTCTCCACCTCTGGGGCCAACGTCCTGACTTTC; CDR3: CASNQDFSTSGANVLTF
size: .; V: TRBV4-1; D: .; J: TRBJ2-7; DNA: TGCGCCAGCAGCCAAGCGGGAGCAGAACCCTACGAGCAGTACTTC; CDR3: CASSQAGAEPYEQYF
size: few; V: TRBV10-3; D: .; J: TRBJ2-5; DNA: TGTGCCATCAAAGGGGACAATCCCGGACGGGAGACCCAGTACTTC; CDR3: CAIKGDNPGRETQYF
size: once; V: TRBV28; D: .; J: TRBJ2-1; DNA: TGTGCCAGCAGCGGATACTCCGGCTCCCAACGGATCCATGAGCAGTTCTTC; CDR3: CASSGYSGSQRIHEQFF
size: .; V: TRBV12-3/TRBV12-4; D: .; J: TRBJ1-3; DNA: TGTGCCAGCAGGAGGGCTGGTTCTGCCGGAAACACCATATATTTT; CDR3: CASRRAGSAGNTIYF
size: .; V: TRBV28; D: .; J: TRBJ1-5; DNA: TGTGCCAGCACACCTGCCGAAGAGGACTATAGCAATCAGCCCCAGCATTTT; CDR3: CASTPAEEDYSNQPQHF
size: .; V: TRBV10-3; D: TRBD1; J: TRBJ1-2; DNA: TGTGCCATCAGTGAAAGCGGCAGGGGGCAAGGGAGAAATGGCTACACCTTC; CDR3: CAISESGRGQGRNGYTF
size: few; V: TRBV6-2/TRBV6-3; D: .; J: TRBJ2-7; DNA: TGTGCCAGCAGTTACCTTCACTACGAGCAGTACTTC; CDR3: CASSYLHYEQYF
size: .; V: TRBV5-1; D: TRBD2; J: TRBJ2-3; DNA: TGCGCCAGCAGCCTAGGGACTAGCGGGACCACAGATACGCAGTATTTT; CDR3: CASSLGTSGTTDTQYF
size: few; V: TRBV7-2; D: TRBD1; J: TRBJ2-5; DNA: TGTGCCAGCAGACAGGGGGGTCCCCGGACTACCCAGTACTTC; CDR3: CASRQGGPRTTQYF
size: once; V: TRBV28; D: .; J: TRBJ2-1; DNA: TGTGCCAGCAGCCCTCACTTAGGAGGGCAGCAGTTCTTC; CDR3: CASSPHLGGQQFF
size: .; V: TRBV12-3/TRBV12-4; D: .; J: TRBJ2-3; DNA: TGTGCCAGCAGTTTTTCACGCCGGGGACCAGATACGCAGTATTTT; CDR3: CASSFSRRGPDTQYF
size: .; V: TRBV4-3; D: .; J: TRBJ2-5; DNA: TGCGCCAGCAGCCCGGGGCGTGGGAGCAATCAGCCCCAGTACTTC; CDR3: CASSPGRGSNQPQYF
size: .; V: TRBV4-3; D: .; J: TRBJ2-1; DNA: TGCGCCAGCAGCCGTGGACGCCAGCAGTTCTTC; CDR3: CASSRGRQQFF
size: .; V: TRBV29-1; D: .; J: TRBJ2-7; DNA: TGCAGCTTTAGACATACGTCTACCTACGAGCAGTACTTC; CDR3: CSFRHTSTYEQYF
size: .; V: TRBV7-3; D: TRBD2; J: TRBJ2-7; DNA: TGTGCCAGCAGCTTAGGGACTAGCTCGCGCGAGCAGTACTTC; CDR3: CASSLGTSSREQYF
size: few; V: TRBV6-1; D: .; J: TRBJ2-7; DNA: TGTGCCAGCAGTCGACAGGATTCCGCCTACGAGCAGTACTTC; CDR3: CASSRQDSAYEQYF
size: .; V: TRBV6-5; D: TRBD1; J: TRBJ2-1; DNA: TGTGCCAGCAGTACCGGACAGGGGGCAAACAATGAGCAGTTCTTC; CDR3: CASSTGQGANNEQFF
size: .; V: TRBV4-2; D: .; J: TRBJ2-7; DNA: TGTGCCAGCAGCCAAGGCCCCAGGACAGACTCCTCCGAGCAGTACTTC; CDR3: CASSQGPRTDSSEQYF
size: .; V: TRBV5-1; D: TRBD1; J: TRBJ2-6; DNA: TGCGCCAGCAGCTTGGCCCTGGGACAGGTGTTTTCTGGGGCCAACGTCCTGACTTTC; CDR3: CASSLALGQVFSGANVLTF
size: .; V: TRBV5-1; D: .; J: TRBJ2-7; DNA: TGCGCCAGCAGCTACCAGGACACCTACGAGCAGTACTTC; CDR3: CASSYQDTYEQYF
size: .; V: TRBV25-1; D: .; J: TRBJ2-3; DNA: TGTGCCAGCCAACCCCGTCCCCAGCGGGGCACAGATACGCAGTATTTT; CDR3: CASQPRPQRGTDTQYF
size: few; V: TRBV6-2/TRBV6-3; D: TRBD1; J: TRBJ2-7; DNA: TGTGCCAGCAGTTACGGGGACAGCCGCTACGAGCAGTACTTC; CDR3: CASSYGDSRYEQYF
size: many; V: TRBV12-3/TRBV12-4; D: TRBD1; J: TRBJ1-2; DNA: TGTGCCAGCAGCCCCGGGACAGTAAACTATGGCTACACCTTC; CDR3: CASSPGTVNYGYTF
size: .; V: TRBV7-8; D: TRBD2; J: TRBJ2-3; DNA: TGTGCCAGCAGCTTAGAACTCAGCGGGGGTTTAGATACGCAGTATTTT; CDR3: CASSLELSGGLDTQYF
size: .; V: TRBV18; D: .; J: TRBJ2-7; DNA: TGTGCCAGCTCACGGCTGGTTGGAGCGGGTTCCTACGAGCAGTACTTC; CDR3: CASSRLVGAGSYEQYF